This T cell receptor (beta chain) is from a study of blood T cell repertoires in COVID-19. Germline V gene lookup returns CDR1 SGHAT and CDR2 FQDESV (reference sequence). The V end lost 6 bases, the J end lost 2 bases, and 11 bases lay between the germline ends. This CDR3 is 15 amino acids long. Original processing methods: The authors estimated nucleated cell counts from reference gene primer amplification. Produced via immunoSEQ multiplex PCR; TCRdb's table is partial and in-frame only. The V and J calls and the clone size are those of that table, but D and trimming were determined from the DNA. Here the sample spans 150,000 or so clones, roughly 88% being singletons. This clone has a handful of counts.

Sequencing used peripheral blood. The sequence was collected from a woman in her sixties with acute or convalescent COVID-19. V and J are TRBV11-1 and TRBJ2-6; weak D call: TRBD1 (6 bases). The CDR3 here is CASRSGVTGANVLTF. CDR3 nucleotide sequence: TGTGCCAGCAGATCAGGGGTTACTGGGGCCAACGTCCTGACTTTC.